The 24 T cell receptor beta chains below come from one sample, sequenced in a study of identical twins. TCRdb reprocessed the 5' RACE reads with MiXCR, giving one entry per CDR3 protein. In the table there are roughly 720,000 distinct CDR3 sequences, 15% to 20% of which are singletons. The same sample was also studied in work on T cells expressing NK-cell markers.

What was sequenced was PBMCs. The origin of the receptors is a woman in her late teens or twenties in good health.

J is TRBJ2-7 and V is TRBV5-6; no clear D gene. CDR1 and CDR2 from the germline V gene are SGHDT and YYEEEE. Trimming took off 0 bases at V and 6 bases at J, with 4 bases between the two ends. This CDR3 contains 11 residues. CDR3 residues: CASSLETEQYF. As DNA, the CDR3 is TGTGCCAGCAGCTTGGAGACCGAGCAGTACTTC. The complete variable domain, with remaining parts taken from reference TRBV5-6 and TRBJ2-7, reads DAGVTQSPTHLIKTRGQQVTLRCSPKSGHDTVSWYQQALGQGPQFIFQYYEEEERQRGNFPDRFSGHQFPNYSSELNVNALLLGDSALYLCASSLETEQYFGPGTRLTVT.

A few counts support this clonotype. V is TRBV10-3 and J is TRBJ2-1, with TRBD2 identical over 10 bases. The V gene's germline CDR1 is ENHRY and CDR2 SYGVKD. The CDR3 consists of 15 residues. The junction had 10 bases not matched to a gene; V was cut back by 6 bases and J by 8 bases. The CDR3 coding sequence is TGTGCCATCAGCGCACCTAGCGGGAGTCCCGATGAGCAGTTCTTC. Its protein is CAISAPSGSPDEQFF.

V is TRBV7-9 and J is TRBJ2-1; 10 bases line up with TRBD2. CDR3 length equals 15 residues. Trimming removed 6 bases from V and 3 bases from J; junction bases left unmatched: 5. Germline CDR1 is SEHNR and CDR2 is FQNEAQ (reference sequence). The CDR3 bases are TGTGCCAGCAGTCCAGCGGGAGGGATCTACAATGAGCAGTTCTTC. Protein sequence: CASSPAGGIYNEQFF.

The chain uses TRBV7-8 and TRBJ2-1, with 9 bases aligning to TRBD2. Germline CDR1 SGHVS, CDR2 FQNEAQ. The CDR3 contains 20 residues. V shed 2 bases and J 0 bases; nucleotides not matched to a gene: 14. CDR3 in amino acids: CASSLIEGLTSGFSYNEQFF. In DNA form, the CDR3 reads TGTGCCAGCAGCTTAATCGAAGGTTTAACTAGCGGGTTCTCCTACAATGAGCAGTTCTTC.

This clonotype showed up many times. The CDR3 region is CASSGRSNTGELFF. CDR3 in DNA: TGCGCCAGCAGCGGACGGTCGAACACCGGGGAGCTGTTTTTT. This rearrangement joins TRBV10-1 to TRBJ2-2, with D hard to call. Trimming left V 6 bases short and J 0 bases short, with 8 bases between. This CDR3 is 14 amino acids long. In germline, CDR1 is WNHNN, CDR2 SYGVQD (reference sequence).

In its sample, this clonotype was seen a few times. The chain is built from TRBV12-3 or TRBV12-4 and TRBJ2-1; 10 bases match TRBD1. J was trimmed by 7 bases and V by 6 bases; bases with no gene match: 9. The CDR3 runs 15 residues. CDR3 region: CASSLPGQGWNEQFF. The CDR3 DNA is TGTGCCAGCAGCCTCCCGGGACAGGGGTGGAATGAGCAGTTCTTC.

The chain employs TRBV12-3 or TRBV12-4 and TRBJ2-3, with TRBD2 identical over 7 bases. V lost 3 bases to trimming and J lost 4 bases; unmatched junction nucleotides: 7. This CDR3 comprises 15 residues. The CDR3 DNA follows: TGTGCCAGCAGTTTCGGCGGGAGAGTCGCAGATACGCAGTATTTT. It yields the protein CASSFGGRVADTQYF.

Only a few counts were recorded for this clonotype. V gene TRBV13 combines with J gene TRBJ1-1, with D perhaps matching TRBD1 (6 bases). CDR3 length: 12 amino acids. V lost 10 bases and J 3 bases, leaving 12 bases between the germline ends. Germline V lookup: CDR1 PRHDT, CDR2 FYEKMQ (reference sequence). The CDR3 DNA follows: TGTGCCACGGAGGGGGTGGACACTGAAGCTTTCTTT. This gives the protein CATEGVDTEAFF.

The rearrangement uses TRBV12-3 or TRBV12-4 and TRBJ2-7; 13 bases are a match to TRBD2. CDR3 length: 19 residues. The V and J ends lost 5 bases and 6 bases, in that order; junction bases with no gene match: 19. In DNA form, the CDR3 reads TGTGCCAGCAGTCCCCAGGCTCCCCCTACTAGCGGGAGGGAAGGCGAGCAGTACTTC. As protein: CASSPQAPPTSGREGEQYF.

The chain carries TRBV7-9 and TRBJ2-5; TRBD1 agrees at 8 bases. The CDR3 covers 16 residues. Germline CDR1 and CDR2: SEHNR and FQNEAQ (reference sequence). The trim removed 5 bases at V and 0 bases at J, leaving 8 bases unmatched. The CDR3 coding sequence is TGTGCCAGCAGCAAGGGACAGGTCGAGTACCAAGAGACCCAGTACTTC. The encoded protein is CASSKGQVEYQETQYF.

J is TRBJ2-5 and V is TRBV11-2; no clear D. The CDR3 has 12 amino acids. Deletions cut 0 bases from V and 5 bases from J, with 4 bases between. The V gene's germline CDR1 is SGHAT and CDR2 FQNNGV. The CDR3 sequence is CASSLEIETQYF. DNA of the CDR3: TGTGCCAGCAGCTTAGAGATTGAGACCCAGTACTTC.

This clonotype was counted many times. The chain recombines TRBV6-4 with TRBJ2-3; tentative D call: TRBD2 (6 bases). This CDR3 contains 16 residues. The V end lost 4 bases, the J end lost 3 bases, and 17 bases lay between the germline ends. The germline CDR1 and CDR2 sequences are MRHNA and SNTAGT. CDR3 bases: TGTGCCAGCAGTGTTACGGGAGAGGTTTATACAGATACGCAGTATTTT. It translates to CASSVTGEVYTDTQYF.

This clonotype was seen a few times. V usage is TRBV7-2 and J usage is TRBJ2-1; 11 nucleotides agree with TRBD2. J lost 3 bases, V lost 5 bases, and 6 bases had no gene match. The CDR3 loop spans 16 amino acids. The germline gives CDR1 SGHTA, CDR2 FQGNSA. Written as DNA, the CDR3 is TGTGCCAGCAGCCGTAGCGGGAGGGCCGTCTACAATGAGCAGTTCTTC. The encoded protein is CASSRSGRAVYNEQFF. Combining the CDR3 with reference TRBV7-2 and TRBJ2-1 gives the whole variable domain GAGVSQSPSNKVTEKGKDVELRCDPISGHTALYWYRQSLGQGLEFLIYFQGNSAPDKSGLPSDRFSAERTGGSVSTLTIQRTQQEDSAVYLCASSRSGRAVYNEQFFGPGTRLTVL.

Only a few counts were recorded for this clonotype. CDR3 nucleotide sequence: TGTGCCAGCAGTTACGGAGACAGGGTGTCGTATGGCTACACCTTC. It is translated as CASSYGDRVSYGYTF. The gene calls are TRBV6-5 and TRBJ1-2, with 7 bases that match TRBD1. Germline CDR1 MNHEY, CDR2 SVGAGI. V lost 2 bases to trimming and J lost 5 bases; unmatched junction nucleotides: 8. The CDR3 runs 15 residues.

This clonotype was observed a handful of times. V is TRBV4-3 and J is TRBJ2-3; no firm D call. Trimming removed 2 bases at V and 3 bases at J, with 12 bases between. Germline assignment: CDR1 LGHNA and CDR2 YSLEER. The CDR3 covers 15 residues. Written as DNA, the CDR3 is TGCGCCAGCAGCCAATCCGGGTCAAGGACAGATACGCAGTATTTT. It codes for CASSQSGSRTDTQYF.

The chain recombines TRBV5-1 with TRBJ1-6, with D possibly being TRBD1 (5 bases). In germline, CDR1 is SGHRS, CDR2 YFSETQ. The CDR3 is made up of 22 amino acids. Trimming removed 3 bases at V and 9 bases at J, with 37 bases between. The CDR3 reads CASSSYLSLVATRRDEGSPLHF. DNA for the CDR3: TGCGCCAGCAGCTCGTATCTTTCCCTCGTGGCGACCCGACGGGACGAAGGTTCACCCCTCCACTTT.

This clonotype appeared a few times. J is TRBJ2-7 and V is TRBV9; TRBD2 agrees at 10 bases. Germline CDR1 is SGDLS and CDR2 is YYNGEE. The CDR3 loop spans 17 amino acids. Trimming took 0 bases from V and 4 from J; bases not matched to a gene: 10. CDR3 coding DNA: TGTGCCAGCAGCGTAGCTGAGGGGGGACTAGCGTGGTACGAGCAGTACTTC. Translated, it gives CASSVAEGGLAWYEQYF. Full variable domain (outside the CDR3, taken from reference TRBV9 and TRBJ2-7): DSGVTQTPKHLITATGQRVTLRCSPRSGDLSVYWYQQSLDQGLQFLIQYYNGEERAKGNILERFSAQQFPDLHSELNLSSLELGDSALYFCASSVAEGGLAWYEQYFGPGTRLTVT.

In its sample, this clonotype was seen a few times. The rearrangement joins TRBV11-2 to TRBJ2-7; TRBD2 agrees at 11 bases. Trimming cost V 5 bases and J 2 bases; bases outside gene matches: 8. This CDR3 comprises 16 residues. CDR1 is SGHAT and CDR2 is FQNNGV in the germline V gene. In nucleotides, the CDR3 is TGTGCCAGCAGCCCGACTAGCGGGACTTTTACCTACGAGCAGTACTTC. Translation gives CASSPTSGTFTYEQYF.

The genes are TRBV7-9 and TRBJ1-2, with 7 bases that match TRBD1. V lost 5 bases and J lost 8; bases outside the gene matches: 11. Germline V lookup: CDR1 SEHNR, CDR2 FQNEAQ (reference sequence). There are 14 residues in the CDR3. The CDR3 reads CASSPTDREDGYTF. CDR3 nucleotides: TGTGCCAGCAGCCCAACCGACAGGGAAGACGGCTACACCTTC.

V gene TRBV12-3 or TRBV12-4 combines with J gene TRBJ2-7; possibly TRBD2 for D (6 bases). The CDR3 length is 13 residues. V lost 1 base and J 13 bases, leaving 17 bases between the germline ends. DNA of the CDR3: TGTGCCAGCAGTTTAGGCGGGGCTATCCTACGATACTTC. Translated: CASSLGGAILRYF.

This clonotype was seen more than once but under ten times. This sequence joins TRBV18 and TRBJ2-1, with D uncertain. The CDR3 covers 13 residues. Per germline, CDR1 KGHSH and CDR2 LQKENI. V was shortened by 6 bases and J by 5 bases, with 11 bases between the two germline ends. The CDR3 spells CASSPDTDNEQFF. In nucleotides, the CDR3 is TGTGCCAGCTCGCCAGACACAGACAATGAGCAGTTCTTC.

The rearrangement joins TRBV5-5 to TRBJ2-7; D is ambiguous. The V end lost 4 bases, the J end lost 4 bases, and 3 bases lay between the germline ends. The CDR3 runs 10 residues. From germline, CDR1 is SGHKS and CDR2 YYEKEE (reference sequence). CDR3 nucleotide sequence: TGTGCCAGCAGCGCATACGAGCAGTACTTC. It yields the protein CASSAYEQYF.

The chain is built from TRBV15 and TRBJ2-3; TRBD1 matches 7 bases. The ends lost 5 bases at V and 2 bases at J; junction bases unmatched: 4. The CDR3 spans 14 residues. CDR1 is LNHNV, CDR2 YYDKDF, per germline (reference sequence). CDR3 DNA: TGTGCCACCAGCTACAGGGGTAACACAGATACGCAGTATTTT. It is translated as CATSYRGNTDTQYF.

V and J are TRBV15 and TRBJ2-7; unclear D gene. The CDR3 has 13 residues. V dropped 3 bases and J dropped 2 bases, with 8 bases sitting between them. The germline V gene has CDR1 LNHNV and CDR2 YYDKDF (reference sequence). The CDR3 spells CATSRWGTYEQYF. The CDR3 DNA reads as TGTGCCACCAGCAGGTGGGGAACCTACGAGCAGTACTTC.